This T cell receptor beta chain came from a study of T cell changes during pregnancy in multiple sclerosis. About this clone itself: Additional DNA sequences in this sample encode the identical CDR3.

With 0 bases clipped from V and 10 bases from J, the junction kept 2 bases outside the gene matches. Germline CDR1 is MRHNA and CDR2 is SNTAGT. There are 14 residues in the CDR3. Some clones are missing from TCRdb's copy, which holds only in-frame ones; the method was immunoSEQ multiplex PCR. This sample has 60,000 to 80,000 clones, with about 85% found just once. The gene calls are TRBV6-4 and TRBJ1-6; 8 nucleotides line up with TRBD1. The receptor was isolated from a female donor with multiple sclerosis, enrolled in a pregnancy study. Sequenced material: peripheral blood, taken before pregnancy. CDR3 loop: CASSDSPGGSPLHF. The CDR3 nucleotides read TGTGCCAGCAGTGACTCGCCAGGGGGCTCACCCCTCCACTTT.